This entry lists 30 T cell receptor beta chains sequenced from one sample in a study of T-cell memory formation after mild COVID-19. TCRdb re-analysed the 5' RACE reads in MiXCR, keeping a single row per CDR3 protein. The data show more than 120,000 distinct CDR3 sequences, with 15% to 20% seen just once and 2% to 2.5% held by the top ten. Sequencing was performed on PBMCs or a T cell subset sorted from them (not recorded which). Receptors were obtained from an adult woman who had mild COVID-19 (a few samples of this study predate the infection). Cell type and time point are not known.

The table lists this clonotype with a count of one. J is TRBJ1-2 and V is TRBV3-1, with 7 bases lining up with TRBD1. Trimming took 6 bases from V and 7 from J; bases not matched to a gene: 8. The length of the CDR3 is 13 residues. CDR1 LGHDT and CDR2 YNNKEL come from the germline V gene (reference sequence). The CDR3 DNA reads TGTGCCAGCAGTCAGACAGGGTTGGGTGGCTACACCTTC. This translates into CASSQTGLGGYTF.

V is TRBV5-1 and J is TRBJ2-7, with D perhaps matching TRBD2 (5 bases). CDR3 length equals 13 residues. The germline gives CDR1 SGHRS, CDR2 YFSETQ. V lost 5 bases and J lost 3, with 12 bases in between. The CDR3 nucleotides read TGCGCCAGCAGTCGTGAGGGCTACTACGAGCAGTACTTC. Translating gives CASSREGYYEQYF.

V usage is TRBV14 and J usage is TRBJ2-7; possibly TRBD1 or TRBD2 for D (6 bases each). V gave up 3 bases and J gave up 7 bases, with 13 bases separating them. Germline CDR1 reads SGHDN; CDR2 reads FVKESK. The CDR3 runs to 13 residues. This CDR3 reads CASSQGGTLEQYF. The CDR3 DNA sequence: TGTGCCAGCAGCCAGGGCGGGACACTTGAGCAGTACTTC.

This clonotype was seen only a few times. The chain couples TRBV7-2 to TRBJ1-1; 9 nucleotides agree with TRBD1. There are 14 residues in the CDR3. V lost 6 bases to trimming and J lost 11 bases; unmatched junction nucleotides: 13. Germline loops: CDR1 SGHTA, CDR2 FQGNSA. Here the CDR3 DNA reads TGTGCCAGCAGTGTTACAGGGGGCGACGTGAACGCTTTCTTT. This gives the protein CASSVTGGDVNAFF.

This clonotype appeared a few times. J is TRBJ2-3 and V is TRBV20-1, with TRBD2 matching 7 bases. This CDR3 has 16 amino acids. Germline loops: CDR1 DFQATT, CDR2 SNEGSKA (reference sequence). V shed 0 bases and J 2 bases; nucleotides not matched to a gene: 8. The CDR3 bases are TGCAGTGCTAGAGATCTGGCGGGAGCTACCACAGATACGCAGTATTTT. Translating gives CSARDLAGATTDTQYF.

The rearrangement joins TRBV12-3 or TRBV12-4 to TRBJ2-5; D is perhaps TRBD1 or TRBD2 (5 bases each). V dropped 6 bases and J dropped 5 bases, with 16 bases sitting between them. The CDR3 is 14 residues long. The CDR3 loop is CASRPGPLEETQYF. The DNA of the CDR3 is TGTGCCAGCAGACCGGGACCCCTAGAGGAGACCCAGTACTTC.

A few counts support this clonotype. This CDR3 is CASSYGPLGGSLDNEQFF. Here the CDR3 DNA reads TGTGCCAGCAGTTATGGTCCCCTGGGAGGCAGTCTGGACAATGAGCAGTTCTTC. The rearrangement links TRBV6-5 to TRBJ2-1; TRBD2 might be the D (6 bases). V gave up 3 bases and J gave up 5 bases, with 23 bases separating them. CDR1 and CDR2 (germline): MNHEY, SVGAGI. This CDR3 spans 18 amino acids.

The rearrangement uses TRBV24-1 and TRBJ2-7, with 7 bases lining up with TRBD1. The CDR3 has 14 amino acids. In germline, CDR1 is KGHDR, CDR2 SFDVKD. The V gene end was trimmed by 4 bases and the J gene end by 5 bases; junction bases not matched to a gene: 7. The CDR3 region has the DNA TGTGCCACCAGTGAGAACAGGGGAAGGAACGAGCAGTACTTC. This encodes CATSENRGRNEQYF.

This chain joins TRBV4-2 and TRBJ2-5, with 9 bases matching TRBD2. Germline loops: CDR1 LGHNA, CDR2 YNFKEQ. V lost 4 bases and J lost 8; bases outside the gene matches: 11. The CDR3 loop spans 15 amino acids. This CDR3 reads CASSLSSGARETQYF. The CDR3 DNA is TGTGCCAGCAGCCTTTCTAGCGGGGCCCGGGAAACCCAGTACTTC.

A few counts support this clonotype. The V call is TRBV12-3 or TRBV12-4, the J call TRBJ2-1; 9 positions match TRBD2. Trimming cost V 6 bases and J 9 bases; bases outside gene matches: 6. CDR3 size: 13 residues. Here the CDR3 reads CASSPGLAFEQFF. The CDR3 region has the DNA TGTGCCAGCAGCCCAGGACTAGCGTTTGAGCAGTTCTTC.

V gene TRBV20-1 combines with J gene TRBJ2-7; TRBD2 agrees at 12 bases. From germline, CDR1 is DFQATT and CDR2 SNEGSKA (reference sequence). This CDR3 is built from 14 residues. V dropped 2 bases and J dropped 2; count of bases not matched to a gene: 1. The CDR3 sequence: CSARLAGGTYEQYF. The CDR3 DNA reads as TGCAGTGCTAGACTAGCGGGAGGGACCTACGAGCAGTACTTC.

The rearrangement joins TRBV9 to TRBJ2-3; 12 bases fit TRBD2. Trimming removed 3 bases from V and 6 bases from J; junction bases left unmatched: 5. There are 15 residues in the CDR3. Germline V gene data show CDR1 as SGDLS and CDR2 as YYNGEE. CDR3 coding DNA: TGTGCCAGCAGCGAGGGACTAGCGGGCGTTGATACGCAGTATTTT. It is translated as CASSEGLAGVDTQYF.

The genes are TRBV12-3 or TRBV12-4 and TRBJ1-1; D gene uncertain. V dropped 6 bases and J dropped 2 bases, with 13 bases sitting between them. The CDR3 covers 14 residues. CDR3 nucleotides: TGTGCCAGCAGCGATGCGAGGAGCAACACTGAAGCTTTCTTT. Translation gives CASSDARSNTEAFF.

The chain joins TRBV5-8 to TRBJ2-1, with 9 bases aligning to TRBD1. Per the germline V gene, CDR1 is SGHTS and CDR2 is YDEGEE. The CDR3 is made up of 15 amino acids. Trimming cost V 2 bases and J 5 bases; bases outside gene matches: 5. CDR3 sequence reads: CASSFGDRDHNEQFF. The CDR3 DNA reads TGTGCCAGCAGCTTTGGGGACAGGGACCACAATGAGCAGTTCTTC.

This clonotype was seen only a few times. V and J are TRBV30 and TRBJ1-1, with D unclear. The CDR3 loop spans 12 amino acids. The ends were cut back, 5 bases at V and 11 bases at J, with 18 bases in the middle. CDR1 and CDR2 (germline): GTSNPN, SVGIG (reference sequence). CDR3 sequence (DNA): TGTGCCTGGGAGGTGGGCTCACTGCGGGCTTTCTTT. Translating it yields CAWEVGSLRAFF.

This rearrangement joins TRBV21-1 to TRBJ1-6. TRBV21-1 is shown as a pseudogene. The length of the CDR3 is 12 residues. The DNA for the CDR3 is TGTGCCAGCAAGGCGGATAATTCACCCCTCCACTTT. This encodes CASKADNSPLHF.

In DNA form, the CDR3 reads TGTGCCAGCAGCCCGCGGGACAGGGGGAACACTGAAGCTTTCTTT. Translating gives CASSPRDRGNTEAFF. The chain is built from TRBV3-1 and TRBJ1-1, with TRBD1 matching over 10 bases. CDR1 is LGHDT, CDR2 YNNKEL, per germline (reference sequence). Losses at the gene ends were 4 bases for V and 1 base for J; bases not matched to a gene: 3. The CDR3 is 15 residues long.

This clonotype was seen only a few times. In DNA, the CDR3 is TGCAGTGCTAGAGGGCGACAGGCGAGCTCCTACGAGCAGTACTTC. This encodes CSARGRQASSYEQYF. This sequence joins TRBV20-1 and TRBJ2-7; D possibly corresponds to TRBD1 (6 bases). In germline, CDR1 is DFQATT, CDR2 SNEGSKA (reference sequence). Trimming removed 1 base at V and 0 bases at J, with 13 bases between. The CDR3 consists of 15 residues.

The chain combines TRBV6-5 with TRBJ1-1, with 8 positions matching TRBD1. Per germline, CDR1 MNHEY and CDR2 SVGAGI. The CDR3 loop spans 14 amino acids. The trim removed 2 bases at V and 5 bases at J, leaving 4 bases unmatched. The CDR3: CASSYLQGVTEAFF. The DNA for the CDR3 is TGTGCCAGCAGTTACCTACAGGGGGTAACTGAAGCTTTCTTT.

This chain uses TRBV20-1 with TRBJ2-5; weak D call: TRBD2 (6 bases). The germline V and J ends were trimmed by 1 base and 7 bases, with 19 bases remaining between them. CDR3 size: 15 residues. Germline V gene sequence: CDR1 DFQATT, CDR2 SNEGSKA (reference sequence). CDR3 coding DNA: TGCAGTGCTAGAGTCGCTAGCGACGTTATGGGGACCCAGTACTTC. This translates into CSARVASDVMGTQYF.

This chain uses TRBV20-1 with TRBJ2-4; D is unresolved. CDR3 length equals 13 residues. Germline loops: CDR1 DFQATT, CDR2 SNEGSKA (reference sequence). V shed 3 bases and J shed 0 bases, with 6 bases lying between them. CDR3 sequence: CSASGLAKNIQYF. CDR3 in DNA: TGCAGTGCTAGCGGGCTAGCCAAAAACATTCAGTACTTC.

The V and J genes are TRBV4-1 and TRBJ1-2, with a tentative D call TRBD1 (5 bases). This CDR3 contains 15 residues. V lost 5 bases, J lost 0 bases, and 13 bases lay in between. The germline V gene has CDR1 MGHRA and CDR2 YSYEKL. CDR3: CASSAPGTANYGYTF. The CDR3 nucleotides are TGCGCCAGCAGCGCACCCGGGACGGCTAACTATGGCTACACCTTC.

This clonotype was seen a few times. The J gene is TRBJ2-3, the V gene TRBV7-9; TRBD2 aligns across 7 bases. Trimming took 3 bases from V and 2 from J; bases not matched to a gene: 11. The CDR3 length is 17 residues. The germline CDR1 and CDR2 sequences are SEHNR and FQNEAQ (reference sequence). The CDR3 bases are TGTGCCAGCAGCTTCGCCGCGGGAGCAGAGCACACAGATACGCAGTATTTT. Protein sequence: CASSFAAGAEHTDTQYF.

The chain joins TRBV5-1 to TRBJ2-5; D not certain. V lost 4 bases, J lost 5 bases, and 12 bases lay in between. CDR1 SGHRS and CDR2 YFSETQ come from the germline V gene. The CDR3 sequence is 13 residues long. CDR3 in amino acids: CASSSAGLETQYF. For the CDR3, the DNA is TGCGCCAGCAGCAGCGCAGGTCTGGAGACCCAGTACTTC. Variable domain in full (rest from reference TRBV5-1 and TRBJ2-5): KAGVTQTPRYLIKTRGQQVTLSCSPISGHRSVSWYQQTPGQGLQFLFEYFSETQRNKGNFPGRFSGRQFSNSRSEMNVSTLELGDSALYLCASSSAGLETQYFGPGTRLLVL.

The J gene is TRBJ1-2, the V gene TRBV4-1; 11 nucleotides align to TRBD1. The germline CDR1 and CDR2 sequences are MGHRA and YSYEKL. This CDR3 contains 18 residues. V lost 0 bases to trimming and J lost 0 bases; unmatched junction nucleotides: 6. The CDR3 coding sequence is TGCGCCAGCAGCCAAGAGAATCGGGGACAGGGGGCTAACTATGGCTACACCTTC. It codes for CASSQENRGQGANYGYTF.

The V gene is TRBV7-2, the J gene TRBJ1-4; TRBD1 matches at 9 bases. J lost 1 base, V lost 6 bases, and 6 bases had no gene match. The length of the CDR3 is 16 residues. Germline loops: CDR1 SGHTA, CDR2 FQGNSA. The CDR3 nucleotides read TGTGCCAGCAGATTAAGACAGGGGGGAACTAATGAAAAACTGTTTTTT. It specifies CASRLRQGGTNEKLFF.

The chain has TRBV6-5 and TRBJ2-2; 11 nucleotides match TRBD1. V was clipped by 6 bases and J by 5 bases; unmatched bases: 5. Germline CDR1 is MNHEY and CDR2 is SVGAGI. This CDR3 spans 15 amino acids. The CDR3 DNA reads TGTGCCAGCAGGGAGGACAGGGGGCGAACCGGGGAGCTGTTTTTT. As protein: CASREDRGRTGELFF.

This sequence joins TRBV29-1 and TRBJ2-5; the D is unclear. Germline CDR1 reads SQVTM; CDR2 reads ANQGSEA. The CDR3 contains 13 residues. The V end was cut by 5 bases, the J end by 5 bases, with 15 bases between. The CDR3, as DNA: TGCAGCGTTCACGGTCGGTTGGCGGAGACCCAGTACTTC. Translating it yields CSVHGRLAETQYF.

Only a few counts were recorded for this clonotype. This sequence joins TRBV20-1 and TRBJ2-1, with D uncertain. The CDR3 consists of 11 residues. The V end was cut by 3 bases, the J end by 5 bases, with 5 bases between. In germline, CDR1 is DFQATT, CDR2 SNEGSKA (reference sequence). The CDR3 region is CSASVHNEQFF. CDR3 nucleotide sequence: TGCAGTGCTAGCGTGCACAATGAGCAGTTCTTC.

This clonotype was recorded a few times. The CDR3 nucleotides read TGTGCCAGCAGCCCGACGACAGGGGGGTATGGCTACACCTTC. Amino acids: CASSPTTGGYGYTF. The V gene is TRBV9, the J gene TRBJ1-2; TRBD1 agrees at 9 bases. The V segment lost 4 bases and the J segment 5 bases; nucleotides outside the gene matches: 6. Germline V CDR1 and CDR2: SGDLS, YYNGEE. The CDR3 loop spans 14 amino acids.